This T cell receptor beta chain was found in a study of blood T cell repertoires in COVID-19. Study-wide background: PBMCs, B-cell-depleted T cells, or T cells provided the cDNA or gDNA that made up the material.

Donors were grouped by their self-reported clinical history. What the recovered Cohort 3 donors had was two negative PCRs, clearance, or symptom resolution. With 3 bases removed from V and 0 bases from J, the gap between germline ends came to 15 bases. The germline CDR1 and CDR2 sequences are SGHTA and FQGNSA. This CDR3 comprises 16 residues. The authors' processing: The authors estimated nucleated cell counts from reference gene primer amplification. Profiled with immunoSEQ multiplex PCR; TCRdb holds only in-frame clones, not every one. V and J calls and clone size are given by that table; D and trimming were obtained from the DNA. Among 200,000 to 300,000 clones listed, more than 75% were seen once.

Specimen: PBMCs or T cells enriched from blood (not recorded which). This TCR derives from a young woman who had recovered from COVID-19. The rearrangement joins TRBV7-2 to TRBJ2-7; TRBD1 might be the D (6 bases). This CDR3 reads CASSLRTALSSYEQYF. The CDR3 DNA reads TGTGCCAGCAGCTTGAGGACAGCACTATCCTCCTACGAGCAGTACTTC.